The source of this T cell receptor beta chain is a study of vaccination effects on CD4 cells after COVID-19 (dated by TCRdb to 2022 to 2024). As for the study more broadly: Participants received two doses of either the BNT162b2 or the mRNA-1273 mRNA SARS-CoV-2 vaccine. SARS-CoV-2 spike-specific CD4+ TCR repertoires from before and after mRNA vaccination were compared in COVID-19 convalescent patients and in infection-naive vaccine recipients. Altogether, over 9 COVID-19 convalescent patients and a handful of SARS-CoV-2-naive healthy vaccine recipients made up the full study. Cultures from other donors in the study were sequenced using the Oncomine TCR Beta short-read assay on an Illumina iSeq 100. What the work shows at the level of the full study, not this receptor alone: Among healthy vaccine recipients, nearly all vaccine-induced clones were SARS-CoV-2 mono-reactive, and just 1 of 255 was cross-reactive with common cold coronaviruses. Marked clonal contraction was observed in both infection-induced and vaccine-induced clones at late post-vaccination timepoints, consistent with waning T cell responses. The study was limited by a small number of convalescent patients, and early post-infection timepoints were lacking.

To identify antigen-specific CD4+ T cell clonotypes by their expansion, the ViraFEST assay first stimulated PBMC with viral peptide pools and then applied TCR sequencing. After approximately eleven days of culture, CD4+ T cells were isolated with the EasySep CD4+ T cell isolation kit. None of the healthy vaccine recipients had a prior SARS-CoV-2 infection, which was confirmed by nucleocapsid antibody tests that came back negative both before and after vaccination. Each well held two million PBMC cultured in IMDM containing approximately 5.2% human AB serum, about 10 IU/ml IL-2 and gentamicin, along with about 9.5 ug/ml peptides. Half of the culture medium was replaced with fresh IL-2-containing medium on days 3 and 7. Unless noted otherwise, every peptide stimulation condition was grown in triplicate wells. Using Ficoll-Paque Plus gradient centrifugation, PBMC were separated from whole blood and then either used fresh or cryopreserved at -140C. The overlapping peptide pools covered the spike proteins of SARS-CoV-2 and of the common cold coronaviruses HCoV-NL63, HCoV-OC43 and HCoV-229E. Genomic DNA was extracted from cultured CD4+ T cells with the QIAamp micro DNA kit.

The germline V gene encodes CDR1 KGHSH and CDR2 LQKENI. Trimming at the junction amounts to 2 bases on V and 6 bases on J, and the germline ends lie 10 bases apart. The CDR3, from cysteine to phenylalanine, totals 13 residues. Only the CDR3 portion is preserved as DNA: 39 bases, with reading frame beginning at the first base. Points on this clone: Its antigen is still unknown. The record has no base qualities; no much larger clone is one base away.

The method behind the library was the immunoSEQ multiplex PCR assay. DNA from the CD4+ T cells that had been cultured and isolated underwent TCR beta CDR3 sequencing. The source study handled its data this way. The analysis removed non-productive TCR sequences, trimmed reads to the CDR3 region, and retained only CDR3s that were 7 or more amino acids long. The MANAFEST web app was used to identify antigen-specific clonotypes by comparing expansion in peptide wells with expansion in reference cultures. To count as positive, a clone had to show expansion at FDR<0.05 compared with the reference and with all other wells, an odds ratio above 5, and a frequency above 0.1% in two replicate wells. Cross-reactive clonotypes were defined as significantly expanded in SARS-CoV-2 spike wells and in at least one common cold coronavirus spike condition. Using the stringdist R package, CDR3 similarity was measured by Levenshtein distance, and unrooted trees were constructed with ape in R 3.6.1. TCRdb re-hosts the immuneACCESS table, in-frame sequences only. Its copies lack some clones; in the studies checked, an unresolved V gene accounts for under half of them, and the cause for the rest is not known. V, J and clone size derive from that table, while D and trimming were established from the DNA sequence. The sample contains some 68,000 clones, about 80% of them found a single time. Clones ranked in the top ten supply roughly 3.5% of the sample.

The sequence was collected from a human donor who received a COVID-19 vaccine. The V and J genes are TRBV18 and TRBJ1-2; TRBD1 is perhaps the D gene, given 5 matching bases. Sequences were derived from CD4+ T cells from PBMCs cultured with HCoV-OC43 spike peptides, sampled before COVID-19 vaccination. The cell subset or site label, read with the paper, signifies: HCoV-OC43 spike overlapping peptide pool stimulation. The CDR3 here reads CASSPGGKDGYTF. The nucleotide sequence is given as TGTGCCAGCTCACCAGGGGGAAAAGATGGCTACACCTTC.